Listed below are T cell receptor beta chains from one sample, sequenced in a study of identical twins. TCRdb reprocessed the 5' RACE reads via MiXCR and lists one record per CDR3 protein. This table has approximately 1.8 million distinct CDR3 sequences, more than 30% appearing once. Sequencing was done on a sample of cord blood. Receptors were obtained from a newborn girl in good health. The CDR3 runs from the conserved cysteine through the conserved F or W. D genes are given only for firm matches. The size field is filled for only some rows; it gives once, few, many or a size class.

v_gene	j_gene	d_gene	abundance	CDR3nt	CDR3aa
TRBV20-1	TRBJ2-7	.	few	TGCAGTGAGTCCCCCGGATACGCCTACGAGCAGTACTTC	CSESPGYAYEQYF
TRBV12-3/TRBV12-4	TRBJ1-3	.	few	TGTGCCTGTGGAGTCGGCTCTGGAAACACCATATATTTT	CACGVGSGNTIYF
TRBV10-3	TRBJ2-1	.	.	TGTGCCATCAGTGAGTCGCTAGCTGGAGCGTCCTCCTACAATGAGCAGTTCTTC	CAISESLAGASSYNEQFF
TRBV20-1	TRBJ2-5	.	.	TGCAGTCCCCTCACACTAGACCACAATGAGCAGTACTTC	CSPLTLDHNEQYF
TRBV4-1	TRBJ2-1	TRBD2	.	TGCGCCAGCAGCCGATCTCTAGCGGCTGCATACAATGAGCAGTTCTTC	CASSRSLAAAYNEQFF
TRBV4-1	TRBJ2-1	.	few	TGCGCCAGCAGCCCCCCAATTAGACTTTACAATGAGCAGTTCTTC	CASSPPIRLYNEQFF
TRBV2	TRBJ2-7	.	.	TGTGCCAGCAGGACGGATGGCCCATACGAGCAGTACTTC	CASRTDGPYEQYF
TRBV6-6	TRBJ2-5	TRBD2	.	TGTGCCAGCAAGGTTGGTAGCGGGGACAATGAGCAGTACTTC	CASKVGSGDNEQYF
TRBV28	TRBJ1-5	.	few	TGTGCCAGCAGTTCCCCTCGACAGCCCCAGCATTTT	CASSSPRQPQHF
TRBV20-1	TRBJ2-7	TRBD2	.	TGCAGTGCTAGAGATCGGACCGGGAGGAGGTACGAGCAGTACTTC	CSARDRTGRRYEQYF
TRBV3-1	TRBJ2-2	TRBD2	.	TGTGCCAGCAGCCAAGATTGGCTAGCGGGAGGGCCTTCCGGGGAGCTGTTTTTT	CASSQDWLAGGPSGELFF
TRBV2	TRBJ2-1	.	.	TGTGCCAGCATACCCCAGAATGAGCAGTTCTTC	CASIPQNEQFF
TRBV3-1	TRBJ2-1	TRBD2	.	TGTGCCAGCAGCCAAAAGGAGCGGGAGGTGAACAATGTGCAGTTCTTC	CASSQKEREVNNVQFF
TRBV9	TRBJ2-7	TRBD2	.	TGTGCCAGCAGCCCCTCGAGGGACATGAATAGCGGGAGGGACTACGAGCAGTACTTC	CASSPSRDMNSGRDYEQYF
TRBV24-1	TRBJ2-1	TRBD2	.	TGTGCCACCAGTGATGCCGGGACTAGCGGCGAGGATGAGCAGTTCTTC	CATSDAGTSGEDEQFF
TRBV24-1	TRBJ2-3	.	many	TGTGCCACGGGCGGGACGGGAACAGATACGCAGTATTTT	CATGGTGTDTQYF
TRBV7-8	TRBJ2-3	TRBD1	.	TGTACCAGCAGCCTGACAGGGGGCGAAACAGATACGCAGTATTTT	CTSSLTGGETDTQYF
TRBV4-2	TRBJ2-1	.	.	TGTGCCAGCAGCCTCGAGCGCTTCTCCTACAATGAGCAGTTCTTC	CASSLERFSYNEQFF
TRBV29-1	TRBJ1-2	TRBD1	.	TGCAGCGTAGACAGGGACCTCTATGGCTACACCTTC	CSVDRDLYGYTF
TRBV29-1	TRBJ2-4	.	many	TGCAGCGTTTTGTTCGGCTCGGGCAAAAACATTCAGTACTTC	CSVLFGSGKNIQYF
TRBV4-2	TRBJ1-3	.	.	TGTGCCAGCAGCCAAGAAGAACACTCTGGAAACACCATATATTTT	CASSQEEHSGNTIYF
TRBV20-1	TRBJ1-2	TRBD1	.	TGCAGTGCTAGCGGACAGGGAAAAGGTGGCTACACCTTC	CSASGQGKGGYTF
TRBV7-2	TRBJ2-3	.	.	TGTGCCAGCAGCGTACTAGCCCTTCTTAGCACAGATACGCAGTATTTT	CASSVLALLSTDTQYF
TRBV13	TRBJ2-1	.	few	TGTGCCAGCAGCCTCAAGGGCTCCTACAATGAGCAGTTCTTC	CASSLKGSYNEQFF
TRBV3-1	TRBJ1-2	.	.	TGTGCCAGCAGCGCCCAGCCGGGGGGCTACACCTTC	CASSAQPGGYTF
TRBV14	TRBJ2-1	.	.	TGTGCCAGAGAAAGGATGTTTGAGGACAGCTCCTACGAGCAGTTCTTC	CARERMFEDSSYEQFF
TRBV20-1	TRBJ1-6	.	.	TGCAGTGCTAGACATACCAATTCACCCCTCCACTTT	CSARHTNSPLHF
TRBV7-6	TRBJ2-1	TRBD2	many	TGTGCCAGCAGCTTAGCAGCGGGGCTCTACAATGAGCAGTTCTTC	CASSLAAGLYNEQFF
TRBV6-6	TRBJ2-5	.	.	TGTGCCAGCAGTTATTTCCGCGGAGCCAGTCAAGAGACCCAGTACTTC	CASSYFRGASQETQYF
TRBV20-1	TRBJ1-5	.	few	TGCAGTGCTAAGGAAGGGAAGGAGCCCCAGCATTTT	CSAKEGKEPQHF
TRBV20-1	TRBJ2-2	.	once	TGCAGTGCTACTCTCGGAACCGGGGAGCTGTTTTTT	CSATLGTGELFF
TRBV2	TRBJ1-2	.	.	TGTGCCAGCAGTTTAATAACATCCCTAAGCGGCTACACCTTC	CASSLITSLSGYTF
TRBV7-2	TRBJ2-3	TRBD2	.	TGTGCCAGCAGCTTGGGGCTAGCGGGGGGTTTTCCCACAGATACGCAGTATTTT	CASSLGLAGGFPTDTQYF
TRBV25-1	TRBJ2-7	.	.	TGTGCCAGCAGTGAATTTGACGACTACGAGCACTACTTC	CASSEFDDYEHYF
TRBV6-6	TRBJ2-1	.	.	TGTGCCAGCAGTTGGGGGCGAGGGGACAATGAGCAGTTCTTC	CASSWGRGDNEQFF